These T cell receptor beta chains were read from a single sample in a study of T-cell reconstitution after alpha-beta-depleted transplantation in children. TCRdb independently ran MiXCR on the PCR reads; one entry per CDR3 protein. The table records around 530,000 distinct CDR3 sequences, 32% of them present only once. The specimen was PBMCs from the stem cell graft donor, collected from the stem cell graft. These receptors all come from a human donor who donated a stem cell graft to a child with aplastic anemia. Both conserved end residues are part of each CDR3. D genes are given only for firm matches. A clone size is listed for some rows: how often the clone was seen (once, few, many), or a class if it is expanded.

j_call: TRBJ1-2; cdr3_length: 14; v_call: TRBV7-9; clone_size: NA; d_call: NA; cdr3_nt: TGTGCCAGCAGCTTATGGGGCAGGGAAGATGGCTACACCTTC; cdr3_aa: CASSLWGREDGYTF
j_call: TRBJ2-2; cdr3_length: 15; v_call: TRBV11-2; clone_size: NA; d_call: TRBD2; cdr3_nt: TGTGCCAGCAGCTTAGAGGCTAGCGGACGGAGGGAGCTGTTTTTT; cdr3_aa: CASSLEASGRRELFF
j_call: TRBJ2-5; cdr3_length: 14; v_call: TRBV29-1; clone_size: once; d_call: NA; cdr3_nt: TGCAGCGTTGTTTCGGGGACTTTAAAGGAGACCCAGTACTTC; cdr3_aa: CSVVSGTLKETQYF
j_call: TRBJ1-5; cdr3_length: 14; v_call: TRBV6-5; clone_size: NA; d_call: TRBD1; cdr3_nt: TGTGCCAGCAGACAGGCGACAGGGGCTCAGCCCCAGCATTTT; cdr3_aa: CASRQATGAQPQHF
j_call: TRBJ2-5; cdr3_length: 14; v_call: TRBV19; clone_size: few; d_call: TRBD1; cdr3_nt: TGTGCCAGTAGCCATAGGGGGCCAAAGGAGACCCAGTACTTC; cdr3_aa: CASSHRGPKETQYF
j_call: TRBJ1-4; cdr3_length: 16; v_call: TRBV9; clone_size: few; d_call: TRBD1; cdr3_nt: TGTGCCAGCAGCGTAGGTGACAGGGGGGGCAATGAAAAACTGTTTTTT; cdr3_aa: CASSVGDRGGNEKLFF
j_call: TRBJ2-1; cdr3_length: 15; v_call: TRBV7-3; clone_size: NA; d_call: NA; cdr3_nt: TGTGCCAGCAGCCCAGACTTCAGCTCCTACAATGAGCAGTTCTTC; cdr3_aa: CASSPDFSSYNEQFF
j_call: TRBJ1-2; cdr3_length: 12; v_call: TRBV24-1; clone_size: few; d_call: NA; cdr3_nt: TGTGCCACCAGGCTAGACCACTATGGCTACACCTTC; cdr3_aa: CATRLDHYGYTF
j_call: TRBJ2-1; cdr3_length: 12; v_call: TRBV6-6; clone_size: few; d_call: NA; cdr3_nt: TGTGCCAGCCACCCAGGTAACGATGAGCAGTTCTTC; cdr3_aa: CASHPGNDEQFF
j_call: TRBJ1-5; cdr3_length: 18; v_call: TRBV30; clone_size: NA; d_call: TRBD1; cdr3_nt: TGTGCCTGGAGTCGTGGGACAGGGATTGCGGGGAGCAATCAGCCCCAGCATTTT; cdr3_aa: CAWSRGTGIAGSNQPQHF
j_call: TRBJ1-2; cdr3_length: 14; v_call: TRBV20-1; clone_size: NA; d_call: NA; cdr3_nt: TGCAGTGCCAGGGGAGCAGACAGTAACTATGGCTACACCTTC; cdr3_aa: CSARGADSNYGYTF
j_call: TRBJ1-2; cdr3_length: 17; v_call: TRBV6-1; clone_size: few; d_call: NA; cdr3_nt: TGTGCCAGCAGACGTACCCCCACTCACAGGGCTGACTATGGCTACACCTTC; cdr3_aa: CASRRTPTHRADYGYTF
j_call: TRBJ1-4; cdr3_length: 14; v_call: TRBV20-1; clone_size: NA; d_call: TRBD1; cdr3_nt: TGCAGTGCTAGACAGTGGACAGGGGATGAAAAACTGTTTTTT; cdr3_aa: CSARQWTGDEKLFF
j_call: TRBJ2-3; cdr3_length: 14; v_call: TRBV6-5; clone_size: few; d_call: NA; cdr3_nt: TGTGCCAGCAGTTACTCGTACTACCAAGATACGCAGTATTTT; cdr3_aa: CASSYSYYQDTQYF
j_call: TRBJ2-1; cdr3_length: 15; v_call: TRBV7-2; clone_size: NA; d_call: TRBD2; cdr3_nt: TGTGCCAGCTCCGGGACTAGCGGGAACTACAATGAGCAGTTCTTC; cdr3_aa: CASSGTSGNYNEQFF
j_call: TRBJ1-1; cdr3_length: 13; v_call: TRBV5-6; clone_size: once; d_call: NA; cdr3_nt: TGTGCCAGCAGCCAGGGAATGAGGACTGAAGCTTTCTTT; cdr3_aa: CASSQGMRTEAFF
j_call: TRBJ2-1; cdr3_length: 14; v_call: TRBV20-1; clone_size: NA; d_call: TRBD2; cdr3_nt: TGCAGTGCTTCGCCGGGCGGGAGAGGCAATGAGCAGTTCTTC; cdr3_aa: CSASPGGRGNEQFF
j_call: TRBJ2-5; cdr3_length: 16; v_call: TRBV5-1; clone_size: NA; d_call: TRBD2; cdr3_nt: TGCGCCAGCAGCTTCCCAAGACTAGCGGGAGGTGAGACCCAGTACTTC; cdr3_aa: CASSFPRLAGGETQYF
j_call: TRBJ1-1; cdr3_length: 12; v_call: TRBV12-3/TRBV12-4; clone_size: few; d_call: NA; cdr3_nt: TGTGCCAGCAGTTTCGGGGTTTCTGAAGCTTTCTTT; cdr3_aa: CASSFGVSEAFF
j_call: TRBJ1-1; cdr3_length: 15; v_call: TRBV18; clone_size: NA; d_call: TRBD1; cdr3_nt: TGTGCCAGCTCACCCCTGACAGGGGCGGACACTGAAGCTTTCTTT; cdr3_aa: CASSPLTGADTEAFF
j_call: TRBJ2-3; cdr3_length: 15; v_call: TRBV7-8; clone_size: NA; d_call: NA; cdr3_nt: TGTGCCAGCAGCTTACTTGGTAGCACCGCAGATACGCAGTATTTT; cdr3_aa: CASSLLGSTADTQYF
j_call: TRBJ2-7; cdr3_length: 14; v_call: TRBV29-1; clone_size: NA; d_call: TRBD1; cdr3_nt: TGCAGCGTGGAAGCCGGGACAGGGGTGCGCGAGCAGTACTTC; cdr3_aa: CSVEAGTGVREQYF
j_call: TRBJ2-3; cdr3_length: 16; v_call: TRBV5-1; clone_size: NA; d_call: NA; cdr3_nt: TGCGCCAGCAGCTCAACTGATGAGGGAGATACAGATACGCAGTATTTT; cdr3_aa: CASSSTDEGDTDTQYF
j_call: TRBJ1-5; cdr3_length: 14; v_call: TRBV20-1; clone_size: NA; d_call: NA; cdr3_nt: TGCAGTGCCGGTGGTTCAGGGAGGAATCAGCCCCAGCATTTT; cdr3_aa: CSAGGSGRNQPQHF
j_call: TRBJ1-1; cdr3_length: 14; v_call: TRBV19; clone_size: NA; d_call: NA; cdr3_nt: TGTGCCAGTAGTTTACGGAGGGAGAACACTGAAGCTTTCTTT; cdr3_aa: CASSLRRENTEAFF
j_call: TRBJ1-4; cdr3_length: 14; v_call: TRBV25-1; clone_size: few; d_call: NA; cdr3_nt: TGTGCCAGCATCCTCCCTGTCGACGATGAAAAACTGTTTTTT; cdr3_aa: CASILPVDDEKLFF
j_call: TRBJ1-5; cdr3_length: 13; v_call: TRBV12-3/TRBV12-4; clone_size: NA; d_call: NA; cdr3_nt: TGTGCCAGCAGTTTAACAACAGGGTGGCCCCAGCATTTT; cdr3_aa: CASSLTTGWPQHF
j_call: TRBJ1-4; cdr3_length: 15; v_call: TRBV28; clone_size: NA; d_call: NA; cdr3_nt: TGTGCCAGCAGCTATGATCGACGGAGGTTCGGAAAACTGTTTTTT; cdr3_aa: CASSYDRRRFGKLFF
j_call: TRBJ1-2; cdr3_length: 13; v_call: TRBV5-1; clone_size: once; d_call: TRBD1; cdr3_nt: TGCGCCAGCAGCGCCGGGACAGAGGATGGCTACACCTTC; cdr3_aa: CASSAGTEDGYTF
j_call: TRBJ2-3; cdr3_length: 16; v_call: TRBV6-2/TRBV6-3; clone_size: NA; d_call: TRBD2; cdr3_nt: TGTGCCAGCAGTTCAAGACTAGCGGGAGCCCCAGATACGCAGTATTTT; cdr3_aa: CASSSRLAGAPDTQYF
j_call: TRBJ2-7; cdr3_length: 15; v_call: TRBV5-1; clone_size: NA; d_call: TRBD1; cdr3_nt: TGCGCCAGCAGCTTCGAAGGGACAGGGCCCTACGAGCAGTACTTC; cdr3_aa: CASSFEGTGPYEQYF
j_call: TRBJ2-1; cdr3_length: 12; v_call: TRBV5-1; clone_size: NA; d_call: NA; cdr3_nt: TGCGCCAGCAGCTCCCAGGGATGGGAGCAGTTCTTC; cdr3_aa: CASSSQGWEQFF
j_call: TRBJ1-4; cdr3_length: 14; v_call: TRBV29-1; clone_size: few; d_call: TRBD1; cdr3_nt: TGCAGCGTATACTCGGGACAGGGTCGGGAAAAACTGTTTTTT; cdr3_aa: CSVYSGQGREKLFF
j_call: TRBJ2-5; cdr3_length: 14; v_call: TRBV28; clone_size: NA; d_call: TRBD2; cdr3_nt: TGTGCCAGCAGTTTTGGGGGGGTGAGAGAGACCCAGTACTTC; cdr3_aa: CASSFGGVRETQYF
j_call: TRBJ2-3; cdr3_length: 16; v_call: TRBV5-1; clone_size: few; d_call: TRBD2; cdr3_nt: TGCGCCAGCAGCCGCCTACTAGCGGGAGTTGGAGATACGCAGTATTTT; cdr3_aa: CASSRLLAGVGDTQYF
j_call: TRBJ2-5; cdr3_length: 13; v_call: TRBV7-2; clone_size: many; d_call: NA; cdr3_nt: TGTGCCAGCACCGCCCCCCCACAAGAGACCCAGTACTTC; cdr3_aa: CASTAPPQETQYF
j_call: TRBJ2-7; cdr3_length: 15; v_call: TRBV28; clone_size: few; d_call: TRBD2; cdr3_nt: TGTGCCAGCAGTTTATGGGGGACTAGCAATCGCGAGCAGTACTTC; cdr3_aa: CASSLWGTSNREQYF
j_call: TRBJ1-1; cdr3_length: 13; v_call: TRBV10-3; clone_size: few; d_call: NA; cdr3_nt: TGTGCCATCAAGGGGGGAGAAGGCACTGAAGCTTTCTTT; cdr3_aa: CAIKGGEGTEAFF
j_call: TRBJ2-2; cdr3_length: 16; v_call: TRBV6-5; clone_size: few; d_call: NA; cdr3_nt: TGTGCCAGCAGTTACTCAGGCGGTCGGGACACCGGGGAGCTGTTTTTT; cdr3_aa: CASSYSGGRDTGELFF
j_call: TRBJ2-3; cdr3_length: 10; v_call: TRBV29-1; clone_size: NA; d_call: NA; cdr3_nt: TGCAGCGGGAAGGTGGATACGCAGTATTTT; cdr3_aa: CSGKVDTQYF
j_call: TRBJ2-5; cdr3_length: 15; v_call: TRBV7-2; clone_size: many; d_call: NA; cdr3_nt: TGTGCCAGCAGCTCGGCAGGGTTCGATCAGCGGACCCAGTACTTC; cdr3_aa: CASSSAGFDQRTQYF
j_call: TRBJ1-1; cdr3_length: 14; v_call: TRBV25-1; clone_size: few; d_call: NA; cdr3_nt: TGTGCCAGCAGCCCGGGACGGAAGAACACTGAAGCTTTCTTT; cdr3_aa: CASSPGRKNTEAFF
j_call: TRBJ2-5; cdr3_length: 15; v_call: TRBV6-2/TRBV6-3; clone_size: few; d_call: TRBD2; cdr3_nt: TGTGCCAGCGGGAAGGCTAGCGGGAGGGGAGAGACCCAGTACTTC; cdr3_aa: CASGKASGRGETQYF
j_call: TRBJ2-1; cdr3_length: 14; v_call: TRBV28; clone_size: NA; d_call: NA; cdr3_nt: TGTGCCAGCAGTTCAAGTGGGGAGAGGTTAGGGCCGTTCTTC; cdr3_aa: CASSSSGERLGPFF
j_call: TRBJ2-5; cdr3_length: 15; v_call: TRBV20-1; clone_size: few; d_call: NA; cdr3_nt: TGCAGTGCTAGGACCCCCACCGGGAGTCAAGAGACCCAGTACTTC; cdr3_aa: CSARTPTGSQETQYF
j_call: TRBJ1-2; cdr3_length: 15; v_call: TRBV6-5; clone_size: NA; d_call: TRBD1; cdr3_nt: TGTGCCAGCAGTTACTCGACAGGGGGTTTTGGAGGCTACACCTTC; cdr3_aa: CASSYSTGGFGGYTF
j_call: TRBJ2-7; cdr3_length: 16; v_call: TRBV12-3/TRBV12-4; clone_size: NA; d_call: TRBD2; cdr3_nt: TGTGCCAGCAGTCTCGGACTAGCGGGTAACTCCTACGAGCAGTACTTC; cdr3_aa: CASSLGLAGNSYEQYF